The sequence of this TCR beta chain was determined in a study of shared clonotypes between healthy human individuals. Deep-level assay runs were performed. DNA input for the unsorted PBMC replicate PCRs was 250 to 350 ng, approximately 30,000 T cell genomes. Produced via immunoSEQ multiplex PCR; TCRdb's table is partial and in-frame only. The repertoire includes about 490,000 clones, about 82% of them detected once, and roughly 13% sits in the top ten. Trimming took 0 bases from V and 0 from J; bases not matched to a gene: 3. The CDR3 is 16 residues long. The germline gives CDR1 SGHRS, CDR2 YFSETQ. Approximately 91 million PBMCs supplied genomic DNA for unsorted samples. This clone was detected only a few times.

The sample was PBMCs. This TCR came from a middle-aged woman in good health. Some clones in this sample may be carry-over from other donors' samples. This chain uses TRBV5-1 with TRBJ2-7; 10 bases map to TRBD1. CDR3: CASSLGQGAGSYEQYF. CDR3 bases: TGCGCCAGCAGCTTGGGACAGGGGGCCGGCTCCTACGAGCAGTACTTC.